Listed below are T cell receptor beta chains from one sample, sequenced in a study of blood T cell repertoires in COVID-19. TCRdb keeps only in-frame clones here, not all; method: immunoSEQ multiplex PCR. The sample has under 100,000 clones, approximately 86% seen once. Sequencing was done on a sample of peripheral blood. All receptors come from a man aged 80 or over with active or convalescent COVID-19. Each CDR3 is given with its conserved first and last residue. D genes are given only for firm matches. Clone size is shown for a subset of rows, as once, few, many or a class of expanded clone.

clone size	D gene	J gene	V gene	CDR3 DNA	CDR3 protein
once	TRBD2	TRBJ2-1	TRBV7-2	TGTGCCAGCAGCTTAACCGCCGGGACTAGCGGATACAATGAGCAGTTCTTC	CASSLTAGTSGYNEQFF
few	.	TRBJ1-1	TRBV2	TGTGCCAGCAAAGGCCCGGGGGCGGGGGGCACTGAAGCTTTCTTT	CASKGPGAGGTEAFF
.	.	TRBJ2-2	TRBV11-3	TGTGCCAGCAGCTCAGGGTCGTGGGGGGAGCTGTTTTTT	CASSSGSWGELFF
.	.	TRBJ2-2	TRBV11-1	TGTGCCAGCAGCTTAGAGGCAGGGTCAAACACCGGGGAGCTGTTTTTT	CASSLEAGSNTGELFF
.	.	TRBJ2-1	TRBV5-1	TGCGCCAGCAGCTTGGACAGTCCGTCGTGGAATGAGCAGTTCTTC	CASSLDSPSWNEQFF
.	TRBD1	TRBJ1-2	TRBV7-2	TGTGCCAGCAGCTTGGACAGGAGAGATGGCTACACCTTC	CASSLDRRDGYTF
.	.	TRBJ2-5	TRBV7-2	TGTGCCAGCACCAGGCAAGAGACCCAGTACTTC	CASTRQETQYF
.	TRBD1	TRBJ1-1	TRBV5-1	TGCGCCAGCAGCTCCCTGAATACGTACAGGGGAGAGACGGCTGAAGCTTTCTTT	CASSSLNTYRGETAEAFF
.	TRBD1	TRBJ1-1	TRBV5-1	TGCGCCAGCAGCATGGGACAGGGAAGTACTGAAGCTTTCTTT	CASSMGQGSTEAFF
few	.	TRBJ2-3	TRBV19	TGTGCCAGTAGTGCCGGGGGAGGGGGGACAGATACGCAGTATTTT	CASSAGGGGTDTQYF
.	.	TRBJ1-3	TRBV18	TGTGCCAGCTCACCAACAGTGGCCTCTGGAAACACCATATATTTT	CASSPTVASGNTIYF
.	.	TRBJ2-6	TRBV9	TGTGCCAGCACAGACAGAATCCCCTCTGGGGCCAACGTCCTGACTTTC	CASTDRIPSGANVLTF
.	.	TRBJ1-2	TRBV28	TGTGCCAGCAGTTTGAGCTCAGGGCCCGATGGCTACACCTTC	CASSLSSGPDGYTF
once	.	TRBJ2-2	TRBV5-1	TGCGCCAGCAGCGGAACTAGTTTCAACACCGGGGAGCTGTTTTTT	CASSGTSFNTGELFF
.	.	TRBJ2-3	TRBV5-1	TGCGCCAGCAGGACTCCTAGCACAGATACGCAGTATTTT	CASRTPSTDTQYF
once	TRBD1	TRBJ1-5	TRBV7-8	TGTGCCAGCAGCCTGGACAGGGATCAGCCCCAGCATTTT	CASSLDRDQPQHF
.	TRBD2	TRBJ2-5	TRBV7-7	TGTGCTAGCAGCTTAGCGTATGGACTAGCAGAAGAGACCCAGTACTTC	CASSLAYGLAEETQYF
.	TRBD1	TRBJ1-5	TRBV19	TGTGCCAGTAGTATAGCGGCAGGGGGTCAGCCCCAGCATTTT	CASSIAAGGQPQHF
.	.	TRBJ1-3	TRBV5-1	TGCGCCAGCAGCCTGGACACAGCCTCTGGAAACACCATATATTTT	CASSLDTASGNTIYF
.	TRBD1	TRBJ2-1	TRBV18	TGTGCCAGCTCCGAGACAGGGATGTGGGCTGAGCAGTTCTTC	CASSETGMWAEQFF
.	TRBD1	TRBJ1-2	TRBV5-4	TGTGCCAGCAGCTTAACCGGGACAGGGTCCGTCTATGGCTACACCTTC	CASSLTGTGSVYGYTF
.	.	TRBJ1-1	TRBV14	TGTGCCAGCAGCCAAGGGAGGGTCACTGAAGCTTTCTTT	CASSQGRVTEAFF
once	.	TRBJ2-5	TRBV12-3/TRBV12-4	TGTGCCAGCAGTTTGTCCAGCCAGGGGACCCAGTACTTC	CASSLSSQGTQYF
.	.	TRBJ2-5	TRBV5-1	TGCGCCAGCAGCCTAGTCGGGGGTCTACAAGAGACCCAGTACTTC	CASSLVGGLQETQYF
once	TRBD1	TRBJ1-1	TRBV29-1	TGCAGCGTTGTTTGGGACAGGTGGGGGGAAAACACTGAAGCTTTCTTT	CSVVWDRWGENTEAFF
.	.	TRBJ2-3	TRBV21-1	TGTGCCAGCAGCACGCCGAAAAGGGGGGGGACAGGGCTAAGCACAGATACGCAGTATTTT	CASSTPKRGGTGLSTDTQYF
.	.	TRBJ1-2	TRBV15	TGTGCCACCAGCAGCCACAGCTATGGCTACACCTTC	CATSSHSYGYTF
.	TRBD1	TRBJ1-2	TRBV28	TGTGCCAGCATCCCGGGACAGGTTAACTATGGCTACACCTTC	CASIPGQVNYGYTF
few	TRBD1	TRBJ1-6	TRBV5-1	TGCGCCAGCTCCGACAGGGAGGATTCACCCCTCCACTTT	CASSDREDSPLHF
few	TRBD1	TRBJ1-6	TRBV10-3	TGTGCCATCAGTGGGGACAGGGTCTCCTCACCCCTCCACTTT	CAISGDRVSSPLHF
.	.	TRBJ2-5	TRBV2	TGTGCCAGCAGTCTAGTTTGGGAGACCCAGTACTTC	CASSLVWETQYF
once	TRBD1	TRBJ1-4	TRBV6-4	TGTGCCAGCAGTGACCCAAGGACAGGGGCTAATGAAAAACTGTTTTTT	CASSDPRTGANEKLFF
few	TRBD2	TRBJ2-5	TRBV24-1	TGTGCCACCGGCATAAGAATTAGCGGGAGGGCCGATAGGGAGACCCAGTACTTC	CATGIRISGRADRETQYF
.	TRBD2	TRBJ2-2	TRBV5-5	TGTGCCAGCAGCCCAATCACGACTAGCGGGACGAAGGGAGGGGAGCTGTTTTTT	CASSPITTSGTKGGELFF
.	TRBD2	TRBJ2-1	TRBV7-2	TGTGCCAGCAGCTTACTCCGCGGGGGGGGCAATGAGCAGTTCTTC	CASSLLRGGGNEQFF
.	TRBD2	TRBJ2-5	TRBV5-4	TGTGCCAGCAGCCCTGGACTAGCTGGGGAGACCCAGTACTTC	CASSPGLAGETQYF
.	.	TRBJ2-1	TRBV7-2	TGTGCCAGCAGCACCGGACTTAACGATGAGCAGTTCTTC	CASSTGLNDEQFF
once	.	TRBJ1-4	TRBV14	TGTGCCAGCAGCCCCACTTTAGGGACACCCGGAAAACTGTTTTTT	CASSPTLGTPGKLFF
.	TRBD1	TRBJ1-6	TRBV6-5	TGTGCCAGCAGTTACTCCAGGGGGCAGAATTCACCCCTCCACTTT	CASSYSRGQNSPLHF
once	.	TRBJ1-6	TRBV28	TGTGCCAGCAGACCCGACAGCCGGCCCCCGTGGGGACCCCTCCACTTT	CASRPDSRPPWGPLHF
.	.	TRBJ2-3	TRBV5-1	TGCGCCAGCAGCTCGCGGGGGCAGGCAGATACGCAGTATTTT	CASSSRGQADTQYF
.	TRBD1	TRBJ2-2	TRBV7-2	TGTGCCAGCAGCTTACGACAGGGGTGGACCGGGGAGCTGTTTTTT	CASSLRQGWTGELFF
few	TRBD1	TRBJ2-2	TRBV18	TGTGCCAGCTCACCGGACAGGGGCCAAACGAACACCGGGGAGCTGTTTTTT	CASSPDRGQTNTGELFF
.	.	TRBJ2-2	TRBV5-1	TGCGCCAGCAGCTTGCAACCGGACACCGGGGAGCTGTTTTTT	CASSLQPDTGELFF
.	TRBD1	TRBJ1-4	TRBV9	TGTGCCAGCAGCGTTGGGACAGGGGCCATTCGGGATGAAAAACTGTTTTTT	CASSVGTGAIRDEKLFF
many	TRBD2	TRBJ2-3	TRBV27	TGTGCCAGCAGTCCAACCGGGACTAGATTACTGCCTACGCAGTATTTT	CASSPTGTRLLPTQYF
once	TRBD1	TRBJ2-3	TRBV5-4	TGTGCCAGCAGCTTGGCCCTTTTACAGGGGGCATTCACAGATACGCAGTATTTT	CASSLALLQGAFTDTQYF
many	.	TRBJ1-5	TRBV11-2	TGTGCCAGCAGCTTTGGCGGTGATCAGCCCCAGCATTTT	CASSFGGDQPQHF